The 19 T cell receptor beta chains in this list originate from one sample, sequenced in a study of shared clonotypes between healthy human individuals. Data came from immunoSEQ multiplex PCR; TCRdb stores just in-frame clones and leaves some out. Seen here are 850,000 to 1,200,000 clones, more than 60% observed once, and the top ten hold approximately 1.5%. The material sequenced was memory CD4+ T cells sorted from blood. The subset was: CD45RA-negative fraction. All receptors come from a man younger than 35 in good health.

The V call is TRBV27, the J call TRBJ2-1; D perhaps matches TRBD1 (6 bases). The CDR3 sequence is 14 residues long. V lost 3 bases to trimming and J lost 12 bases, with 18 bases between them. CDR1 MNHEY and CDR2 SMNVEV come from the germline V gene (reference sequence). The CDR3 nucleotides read TGTGCCAGCAGTTTCCCGGACAGAATCTGTTGGCAGTTCTTC. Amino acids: CASSFPDRICWQFF.

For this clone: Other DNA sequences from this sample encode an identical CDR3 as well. CDR3 nucleotides: TGCGCCAGCAGCTCGGACCCCTCCTACGAGCAGTACTTC. Protein product: CASSSDPSYEQYF. The chain couples TRBV5-1 to TRBJ2-7; D gene ambiguous. Trimming took 3 bases from V and 0 from J, leaving 7 bases between them. Germline values: CDR1 SGHRS, CDR2 YFSETQ. CDR3 length: 13 residues. The full variable domain, with the rest looked up from reference TRBV5-1 and TRBJ2-7, is KAGVTQTPRYLIKTRGQQVTLSCSPISGHRSVSWYQQTPGQGLQFLFEYFSETQRNKGNFPGRFSGRQFSNSRSEMNVSTLELGDSALYLCASSSDPSYEQYFGPGTRLTVT.

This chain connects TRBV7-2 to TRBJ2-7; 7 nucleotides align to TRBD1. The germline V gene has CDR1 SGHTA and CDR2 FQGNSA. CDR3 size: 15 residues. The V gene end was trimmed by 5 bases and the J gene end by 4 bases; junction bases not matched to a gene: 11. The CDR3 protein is CASSLRTGTAYEQYF. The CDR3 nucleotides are TGTGCCAGCAGCCTACGGACAGGAACGGCATACGAGCAGTACTTC.

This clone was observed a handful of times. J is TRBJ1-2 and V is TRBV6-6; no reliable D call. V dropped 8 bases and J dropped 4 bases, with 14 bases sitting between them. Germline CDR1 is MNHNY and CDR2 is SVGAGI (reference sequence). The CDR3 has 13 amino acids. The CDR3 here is CASRSGLGYGYTF. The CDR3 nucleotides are TGTGCCAGCCGATCTGGGTTGGGCTATGGCTACACCTTC.

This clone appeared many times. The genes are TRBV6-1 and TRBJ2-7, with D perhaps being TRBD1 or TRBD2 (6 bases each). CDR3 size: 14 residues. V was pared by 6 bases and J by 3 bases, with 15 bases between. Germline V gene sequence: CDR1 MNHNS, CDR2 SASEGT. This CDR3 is CASRGRTADYEQYF. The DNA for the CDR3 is TGTGCCAGCAGGGGGAGGACAGCGGACTACGAGCAGTACTTC.

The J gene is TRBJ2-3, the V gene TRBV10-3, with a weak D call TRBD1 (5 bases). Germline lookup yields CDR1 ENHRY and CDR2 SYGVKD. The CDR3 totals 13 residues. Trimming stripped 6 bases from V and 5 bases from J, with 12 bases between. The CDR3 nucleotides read TGTGCCATCAGCCAGGGCCGGGTAGATACGCAGTATTTT. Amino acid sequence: CAISQGRVDTQYF.

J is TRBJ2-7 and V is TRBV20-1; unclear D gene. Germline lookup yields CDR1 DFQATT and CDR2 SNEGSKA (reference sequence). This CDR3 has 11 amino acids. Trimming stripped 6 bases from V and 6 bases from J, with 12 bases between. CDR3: CSAWKVGEQYF. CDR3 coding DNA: TGCAGTGCATGGAAGGTAGGCGAGCAGTACTTC.

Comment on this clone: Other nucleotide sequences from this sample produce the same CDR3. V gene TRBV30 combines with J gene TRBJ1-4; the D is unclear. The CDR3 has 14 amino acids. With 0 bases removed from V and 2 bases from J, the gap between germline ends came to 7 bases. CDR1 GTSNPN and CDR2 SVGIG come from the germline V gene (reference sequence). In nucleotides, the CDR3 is TGTGCCTGGAGTGTCGGTGGGACTAATGAAAAACTGTTTTTT. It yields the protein CAWSVGGTNEKLFF.

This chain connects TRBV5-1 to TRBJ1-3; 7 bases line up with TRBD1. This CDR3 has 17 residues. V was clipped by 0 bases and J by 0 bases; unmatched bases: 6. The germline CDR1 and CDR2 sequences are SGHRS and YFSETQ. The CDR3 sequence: CASSLEAPGGSGNTIYF. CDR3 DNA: TGCGCCAGCAGCTTGGAAGCCCCAGGGGGCTCTGGAAACACCATATATTTT. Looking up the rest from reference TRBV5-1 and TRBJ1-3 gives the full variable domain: KAGVTQTPRYLIKTRGQQVTLSCSPISGHRSVSWYQQTPGQGLQFLFEYFSETQRNKGNFPGRFSGRQFSNSRSEMNVSTLELGDSALYLCASSLEAPGGSGNTIYFGEGSWLTVV.

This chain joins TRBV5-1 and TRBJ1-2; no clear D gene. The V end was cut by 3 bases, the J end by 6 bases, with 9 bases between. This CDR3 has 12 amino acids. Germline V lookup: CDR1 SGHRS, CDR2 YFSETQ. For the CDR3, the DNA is TGCGCCAGCAGCTCCGGACTTCATGGCTACACCTTC. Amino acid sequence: CASSSGLHGYTF. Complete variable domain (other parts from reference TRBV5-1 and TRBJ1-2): KAGVTQTPRYLIKTRGQQVTLSCSPISGHRSVSWYQQTPGQGLQFLFEYFSETQRNKGNFPGRFSGRQFSNSRSEMNVSTLELGDSALYLCASSSGLHGYTFGSGTRLTVV.

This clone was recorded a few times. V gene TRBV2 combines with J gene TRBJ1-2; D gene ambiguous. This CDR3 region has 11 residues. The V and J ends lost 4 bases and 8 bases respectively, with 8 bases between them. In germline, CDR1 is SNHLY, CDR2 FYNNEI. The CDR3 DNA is TGTGCCAGCAGTGTCGGGGAGGGCTACACCTTC. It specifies CASSVGEGYTF. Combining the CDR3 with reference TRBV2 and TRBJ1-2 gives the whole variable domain EPEVTQTPSHQVTQMGQEVILRCVPISNHLYFYWYRQILGQKVEFLVSFYNNEISEKSEIFDDQFSVERPDGSNFTLKIRSTKLEDSAMYFCASSVGEGYTFGSGTRLTVV.

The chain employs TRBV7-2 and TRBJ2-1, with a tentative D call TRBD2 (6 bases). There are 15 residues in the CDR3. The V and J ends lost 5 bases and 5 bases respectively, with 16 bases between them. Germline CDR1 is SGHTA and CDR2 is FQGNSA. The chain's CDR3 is CASSPAGLPNNEQFF. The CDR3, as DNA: TGTGCCAGCAGCCCGGCCGGACTACCGAACAATGAGCAGTTCTTC.

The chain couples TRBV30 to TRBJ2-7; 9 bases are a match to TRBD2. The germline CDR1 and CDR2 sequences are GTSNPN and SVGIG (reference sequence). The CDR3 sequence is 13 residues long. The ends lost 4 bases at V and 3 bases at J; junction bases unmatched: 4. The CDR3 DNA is TGTGCCTGGACTAGCGGGATTATCTACGAGCAGTACTTC. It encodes CAWTSGIIYEQYF.

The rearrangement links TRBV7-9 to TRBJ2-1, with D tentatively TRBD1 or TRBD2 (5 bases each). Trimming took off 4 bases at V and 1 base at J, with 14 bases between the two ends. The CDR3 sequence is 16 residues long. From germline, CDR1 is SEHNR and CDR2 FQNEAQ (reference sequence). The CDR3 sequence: CASSSQAGSSYNEQFF. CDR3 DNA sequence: TGTGCCAGCAGCTCACAGGCAGGGAGTTCCTACAATGAGCAGTTCTTC.

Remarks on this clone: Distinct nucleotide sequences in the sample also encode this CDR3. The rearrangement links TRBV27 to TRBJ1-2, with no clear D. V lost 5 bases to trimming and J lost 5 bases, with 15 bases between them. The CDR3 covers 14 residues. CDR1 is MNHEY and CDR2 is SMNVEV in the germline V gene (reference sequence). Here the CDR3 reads CASSGRGEGYGYTF. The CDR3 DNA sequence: TGTGCCAGCAGTGGCCGGGGAGAAGGGTATGGCTACACCTTC.

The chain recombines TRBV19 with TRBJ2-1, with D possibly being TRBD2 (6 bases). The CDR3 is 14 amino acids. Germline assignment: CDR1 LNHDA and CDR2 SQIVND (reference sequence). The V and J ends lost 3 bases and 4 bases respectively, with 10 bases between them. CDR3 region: CASSIRESYNEQFF. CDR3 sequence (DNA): TGTGCCAGTAGTATCCGGGAGTCGTACAATGAGCAGTTCTTC.

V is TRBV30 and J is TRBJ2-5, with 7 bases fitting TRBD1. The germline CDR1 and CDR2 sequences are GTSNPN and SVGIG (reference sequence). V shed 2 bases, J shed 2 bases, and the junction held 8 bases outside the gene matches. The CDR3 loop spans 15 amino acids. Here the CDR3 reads CAWSPRQGPQETQYF. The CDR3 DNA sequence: TGTGCCTGGAGTCCCCGACAGGGACCTCAAGAGACCCAGTACTTC.

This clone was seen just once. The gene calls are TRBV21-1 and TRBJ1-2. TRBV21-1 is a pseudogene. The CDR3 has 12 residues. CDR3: CAPWGANYGYTF. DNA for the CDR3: TGTGCCCCCTGGGGGGCGAACTATGGCTACACCTTC.

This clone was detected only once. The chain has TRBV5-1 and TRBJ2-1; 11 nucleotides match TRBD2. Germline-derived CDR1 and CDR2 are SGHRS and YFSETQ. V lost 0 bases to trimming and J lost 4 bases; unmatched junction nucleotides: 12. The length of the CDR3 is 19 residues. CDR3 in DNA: TGCGCCAGCAGCTTGGTCTCTACTAGCGGGAGTGGAGGATACAATGAGCAGTTCTTC. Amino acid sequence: CASSLVSTSGSGGYNEQFF.